The entry below gives a single T cell receptor beta chain sequence along with its context. Its antigen is unidentified. Each single cDNA molecule received a unique molecular identifier. TCRdb redid the calling of the 5' RACE reads with MiXCR, one entry per CDR3 protein. The table shows about 68,000 distinct CDR3 sequences, with 9% to 15% occurring only once. These data belong to a study of early T cells in non-severe SARS-CoV-2 infection. Study-level information: From unsorted whole blood, bulk RNA was sequenced, and the chains remained unpaired.

Findings of the study overall: Matching with VDJdb favored anti-spike CD8 responses (missing private and CD4 specificities).

The CDR3 has 13 residues. Germline CDR1 MNHNS, CDR2 SASEGT. Trimming removed 4 bases from V and 9 bases from J, with 15 bases in between. The chain carries TRBV6-1 and TRBJ2-5, with unresolved D. This clonotype originated in an adult who was a healthcare worker with PCR-confirmed SARS-CoV-2 infection or an uninfected control (not recorded which). Source material: whole blood. CDR3 residues: CASSAVWVSAQYF. The CDR3 nucleotides are TGTGCCAGCAGTGCCGTTTGGGTGAGTGCCCAGTACTTC.